This TCR beta chain originates from a study of T cells in Graves' hyperthyroidism and ophthalmopathy. General study points: The model forecast ophthalmopathy, anticipating it by a median approximately 6 months before onset.

TCR beta CDR3 regions were amplified from RNA transcripts. HTBI primers were the set used in a first-round RT-PCR of the TCR CDR3. Via MiXCR, TCRdb re-called the multiplex PCR reads, giving one row per CDR3 protein. The data show roughly 250,000 distinct CDR3 sequences, less than 15% seen once. The CDR3 runs 15 residues. V was trimmed by 0 bases and J by 1 base, leaving 9 bases between them. Looked up from germline, CDR1 is MNHNY and CDR2 is SVGAGI (reference sequence). The study based diagnoses on clinical symptoms, serum thyroxine and TRAb, thyroid ultrasound and orbital computed tomography. In this sample, this clonotype turned up many times. Its antigen is unidentified.

The receptor was isolated from a woman between 40 and 55 years old with Graves' hyperthyroidism that later progressed to Graves' ophthalmopathy. Sequencing used blood. The V gene is TRBV6-6, the J gene TRBJ1-1; D call uncertain. The CDR3 DNA reads TGTGCCAGCAGTTACTCGAGGTGGGGGAACACTGAAGCTTTCTTT. Encoded protein: CASSYSRWGNTEAFF.